This entry lists 15 T cell receptor beta chains sequenced from one sample in a study of blood T cell repertoires in COVID-19. The assay was immunoSEQ multiplex PCR, and TCRdb's table has in-frame clones only and misses some. There are around 140,000 clones in the sample; 85% to 90% occur only once, and roughly 2.1% lies in the top ten. Material for sequencing was peripheral blood. These receptors were obtained from a man in his 70s with active COVID-19.

The chain joins TRBV15 to TRBJ2-3, with 7 bases identical to TRBD2. Unmatched junction bases numbered 14, after V lost 5 bases and J lost 3 bases. CDR3 length equals 17 residues. CDR1 is LNHNV, CDR2 YYDKDF, per germline (reference sequence). Here the CDR3 reads CATSAELGGGPTDTQYF. For the CDR3, the DNA is TGTGCCACCAGCGCGGAACTGGGGGGAGGGCCAACAGATACGCAGTATTTT. Complete variable domain (other parts from reference TRBV15 and TRBJ2-3): DAMVIQNPRYQVTQFGKPVTLSCSQTLNHNVMYWYQQKSSQAPKLLFHYYDKDFNNEADTPDNFQSRRPNTSFCFLDIRSPGLGDTAMYLCATSAELGGGPTDTQYFGPGTRLTVL.

V and J are TRBV3-1 (or the pseudogene TRBV3-2) and TRBJ1-3, with a weak D call TRBD1 (5 bases). CDR1 is LGHDT and CDR2 is YNNKEL in the germline V gene (reference sequence). This CDR3 has 13 amino acids. V was shortened by 5 bases and J by 4 bases, with 9 bases between the two germline ends. CDR3 DNA: TGTGCCAGCAGCAGGGGTTCCGGAAACACCATATATTTT. This encodes CASSRGSGNTIYF.

The rearrangement joins TRBV11-2 to TRBJ2-1; the D gene is possibly TRBD2 (7 bases). The germline CDR1 and CDR2 sequences are SGHAT and FQNNGV. The CDR3 is 16 residues long. V was cut by 2 bases and J by 7 bases, with 18 bases left in between. The CDR3 region has the DNA TGTGCCAGCAGCTTATCATCGGGTAGGGGGGGAAATGAGCAGTTCTTC. This encodes CASSLSSGRGGNEQFF.

V and J are TRBV2 and TRBJ2-1, with TRBD2 matching 11 bases. The junction had 5 bases not matched to a gene; V was cut back by 6 bases and J by 7 bases. There are 14 residues in the CDR3. CDR1 and CDR2 from the germline V gene are SNHLY and FYNNEI. CDR3 sequence (DNA): TGTGCCAGCAGGAGTAGCGGGAGGGGGAATGAGCAGTTCTTC. It yields the protein CASRSSGRGNEQFF.

The chain uses TRBV24-1 and TRBJ2-1; 10 bases map to TRBD2. The trim removed 3 bases at V and 6 bases at J, leaving 7 bases unmatched. CDR1 is KGHDR and CDR2 is SFDVKD in the germline V gene. The CDR3 sequence is 16 residues long. The CDR3: CATSDGLAGVSNEQFF. CDR3 coding DNA: TGTGCCACCAGTGATGGTCTAGCGGGAGTTAGCAATGAGCAGTTCTTC.

This clone was counted a single time. The chain employs TRBV7-3 and TRBJ2-1; TRBD1 aligns across 7 bases. The CDR3 contains 15 residues. Germline CDR1 SGHTA, CDR2 FQGTGA. J gave up 4 bases and V 5 bases, and 8 bases lay outside the gene matches. Written as DNA, the CDR3 is TGTGCCAGCAGCCGACAGGGATACAGTTACAATGAGCAGTTCTTC. Translating gives CASSRQGYSYNEQFF.

The chain combines TRBV2 with TRBJ2-1, with 7 nucleotides matching TRBD2. Germline-derived CDR1 and CDR2 are SNHLY and FYNNEI. The CDR3 runs to 15 residues. V was clipped by 0 bases and J by 5 bases; unmatched bases: 4. As DNA, the CDR3 is TGTGCCAGCAGTGAAGCGCTCCGGGGGGACAATGAGCAGTTCTTC. It is translated as CASSEALRGDNEQFF.

The chain links TRBV5-1 to TRBJ1-6; no clear D gene. The length of the CDR3 is 14 residues. Trimming pared 0 bases from V and 5 bases from J, leaving 6 bases between. Looked up from germline, CDR1 is SGHRS and CDR2 is YFSETQ. In DNA form, the CDR3 reads TGCGCCAGCAGCTTGGTTGTCAATAATTCACCCCTCCACTTT. Protein: CASSLVVNNSPLHF.

The chain is built from TRBV28 and TRBJ2-4, with 9 nucleotides matching TRBD1. Germline V lookup: CDR1 MDHEN, CDR2 SYDVKM. The CDR3 has 15 amino acids. Germline trimming cut 5 bases from V and 6 bases from J; bases unmatched to any gene: 8. CDR3 in DNA: TGTGCCAGCAGTCTGGACAGGGGCGGCGGAAACATTCAGTACTTC. Its translation is CASSLDRGGGNIQYF.

V gene TRBV29-1 combines with J gene TRBJ2-3, with 9 bases lining up with TRBD2. The CDR3 spans 15 residues. In germline, CDR1 is SQVTM, CDR2 ANQGSEA. Trimming removed 0 bases from V and 1 base from J; junction bases left unmatched: 2. CDR3: CSVEELAGGTDTQYF. The CDR3 DNA reads TGCAGCGTTGAAGAACTAGCGGGCGGCACAGATACGCAGTATTTT.

This chain joins TRBV5-1 and TRBJ2-1; 15 positions agree with TRBD2. The germline V gene has CDR1 SGHRS and CDR2 YFSETQ. V shed 4 bases and J 9 bases; nucleotides not matched to a gene: 11. CDR3 length: 17 amino acids. CDR3 DNA: TGCGCCAGCAGCCTGGGACTAGCGGGAGGAGGTTCTAGTGAGCAGTTCTTC. Translation: CASSLGLAGGGSSEQFF.

This chain joins TRBV29-1 and TRBJ1-2; no clear D gene. Germline V gene sequence: CDR1 SQVTM, CDR2 ANQGSEA. CDR3 length: 14 residues. The V end was cut by 3 bases, the J end by 2 bases, with 13 bases between. The CDR3 protein is CSVDTPGTNYGYTF. CDR3 in DNA: TGCAGCGTTGATACCCCAGGTACCAACTATGGCTACACCTTC.

The V gene is TRBV24-1, the J gene TRBJ1-1; D remains unclear. The CDR3 has 17 residues. V was trimmed by 10 bases and J by 1 base, leaving 24 bases between them. Looked up from germline, CDR1 is KGHDR and CDR2 is SFDVKD. Here the CDR3 DNA reads TGTGCCACTACATCCTTAGACAACATTGAAGGGAACACTGAAGCTTTCTTT. Amino acids: CATTSLDNIEGNTEAFF.

The V gene is TRBV7-9, the J gene TRBJ2-1; 14 bases align to TRBD2. The CDR3 consists of 15 residues. Germline trimming cut 4 bases from V and 6 bases from J; bases unmatched to any gene: 2. CDR1 and CDR2 (germline): SEHNR, FQNEAQ (reference sequence). As DNA, the CDR3 is TGTGCCAGCAGCTGGACTAGCGGGAGGACCAATGAGCAGTTCTTC. Translation: CASSWTSGRTNEQFF.

The chain combines TRBV18 with TRBJ1-1, with TRBD1 matching over 7 bases. CDR3 length: 15 amino acids. Per germline, CDR1 KGHSH and CDR2 LQKENI. Germline trimming cut 0 bases from V and 7 bases from J; bases unmatched to any gene: 8. As DNA, the CDR3 is TGTGCCAGCTCACCACCGGGGACAGCCTATATTGAAGCTTTCTTT. Translated: CASSPPGTAYIEAFF.